This paragraph reports one T cell receptor (beta chain). Its antigen is still unknown. This specimen comes from a study of CD8+ T cells in alopecia areata. At the level of the study: The study gave tofacitinib for 6 to 18 months, then 6 months off drug.

Study results and caveats: Persistence during tofacitinib was seen for many expanded lesional clones in scalp and blood.

The treatment denotes: oral pan-JAK inhibitor, 5-10 mg twice daily. Extracted from the samples, RNA was reverse transcribed into cDNA to serve as the sequencing template. Profiling relied on immunoSEQ multiplex PCR, and the TCRdb table lists in-frame clones only, not all of them. The sample records around 200,000 clones, about three fifths being singletons. The CDR3 is 13 amino acids. The V end lost 0 bases, the J end lost 8 bases, and 10 bases lay between the germline ends. CDR1 MGHRA and CDR2 YSYEKL come from the germline V gene. The chain recombines TRBV4-1 with TRBJ1-1; D gene ambiguous. Sequenced material: CD4+ T cells sorted from blood, taken at week 4, from a patient treated with tofacitinib. The origin of this receptor is a human donor with alopecia areata. The CDR3 loop is CASSQEAGREAFF. CDR3 nucleotides: TGCGCCAGCAGCCAAGAGGCGGGGAGAGAAGCTTTCTTT.